The 5 T cell receptor beta chains given below trace back to one sample, sequenced in a study of shared clonotypes between healthy human individuals. TCRdb keeps only in-frame clones here, not all; method: immunoSEQ multiplex PCR. The sample has some 500,000 clones; approximately 80% are singletons. Sequencing was done on a sample of PBMCs. The origin of the receptors is a middle-aged woman in good health. Some clones in this sample may be carry-over from other donors' samples.

The chain recombines TRBV4-3 with TRBJ2-5; 8 nucleotides agree with TRBD2. V lost 1 base to trimming and J lost 2 bases; unmatched junction nucleotides: 6. The germline gives CDR1 LGHNA, CDR2 YSLEER. This CDR3 is built from 16 residues. The CDR3 sequence is CASSQGVAGPQETQYF. Written as DNA, the CDR3 is TGCGCCAGCAGCCAAGGCGTAGCGGGGCCACAAGAGACCCAGTACTTC.

The V call is TRBV27, the J call TRBJ2-1; 10 bases are shared with TRBD1. Trimming cost V 6 bases and J 8 bases; bases outside gene matches: 7. In germline, CDR1 is MNHEY, CDR2 SMNVEV (reference sequence). The CDR3 covers 14 residues. Written as DNA, the CDR3 is TGTGCCAGCAGAGAGGGGACAGGGGCTGATGAGCAGTTCTTC. This gives the protein CASREGTGADEQFF.

In regard to this clone: At one boundary the junction diverges from the germline segment, which might be a read error. This chain joins TRBV5-6 and TRBJ1-2; 8 bases fit TRBD1. The CDR3 totals 14 residues. Germline assignment: CDR1 SGHDT and CDR2 YYEEEE. The CDR3 coding sequence is TGTGCCAGCAGATTGGGCAGGGGGCCATATGGCTACACCTTC. Its translation is CASRLGRGPYGYTF.

Note on this clone: This likely came from a read error, as a far larger clone is one base away. The chain is built from TRBV30 and TRBJ1-1, with D possibly matching TRBD1 (5 bases). The V gene's germline CDR1 is GTSNPN and CDR2 SVGIG (reference sequence). This CDR3 has 15 amino acids. With 0 bases removed from V and 4 bases from J, the gap between germline ends came to 15 bases. In DNA, the CDR3 is TGTGCCTGGAGTGTACGGGGGGGGTCAGGCACTGAAGCTTTCTTT. Translating gives CAWSVRGGSGTEAFF.

The chain carries TRBV6-5 and TRBJ2-7, with D maybe TRBD1 (5 bases). Germline lookup yields CDR1 MNHEY and CDR2 SVGAGI. This CDR3 spans 15 amino acids. Trimming removed 2 bases at V and 0 bases at J, with 11 bases between. The chain's CDR3 is CASSYMWGRSYEQYF. The CDR3 coding sequence is TGTGCCAGCAGTTACATGTGGGGCCGCTCCTACGAGCAGTACTTC.